This TCR beta chain was identified in a study of T-cell memory formation after mild COVID-19. General study points: Clones shrinking from day 15 to 85 showed even CD4/CD8 mixes; later expanders tilted CD4+. Unconfirmed was the SARS-CoV-2 specificity of second-wave clones that peaked on day 37.

In its sample, this clonotype was seen a few times. Its antigen is not known. TCRdb re-called the 5' RACE reads with MiXCR, one entry per CDR3 protein. The sample contains a few hundred thousand distinct CDR3 sequences, 20% to 25% of which appear only once. The ends were cut back, 3 bases at V and 7 bases at J, with 6 bases in the middle. The CDR3 consists of 10 residues. Germline values: CDR1 SQVTM, CDR2 ANQGSEA. The chain links TRBV29-1 to TRBJ1-1, with D uncertain. This clonotype was sampled from a man between 18 and 35 years old who had mild COVID-19 (a few samples of this study predate the infection). Cell type and time point are not known. The sequenced material came from PBMCs or a T cell subset sorted from them (not recorded which). The CDR3 region is CSVEFVEAFF. DNA of the CDR3: TGCAGCGTTGAGTTTGTTGAAGCTTTCTTT.